These 6 T cell receptor beta chains were all obtained from the same sample, sequenced in a study of T cells in localized non-small cell lung cancer. TCRdb's copy holds only in-frame clones and misses some; the assay was immunoSEQ multiplex PCR. The repertoire holds tens of thousands of clones, approximately 80% seen once, with more than 15% in the top ten. Material: peripheral blood mononuclear cells, obtained before any cancer treatment. The receptors were sampled from a man aged 35 to 69 with stage III lung adenocarcinoma.

This chain links TRBV5-6 with TRBJ2-1; D remains unclear. V was pared by 4 bases and J by 4 bases, with 12 bases between. CDR1 is SGHDT, CDR2 YYEEEE, per germline. The CDR3 is made up of 14 amino acids. CDR3 DNA sequence: TGTGCCAGCAGCCCCGAATTAAATTACAATGAGCAGTTCTTC. It is translated as CASSPELNYNEQFF.

V and J are TRBV27 and TRBJ2-7; 8 bases are a match to TRBD1. The CDR3 has 14 amino acids. Trimming cost V 7 bases and J 5 bases; bases outside gene matches: 10. The V gene's germline CDR1 is MNHEY and CDR2 SMNVEV (reference sequence). The CDR3 region has the DNA TGTGCCAGCAAGACCGGACAGGGCTCAAACGAGCAGTACTTC. The encoded protein is CASKTGQGSNEQYF.

The chain couples TRBV11-1 to TRBJ2-2; either TRBD1 or TRBD2 may fit D (5 bases each). The V end was cut by 3 bases, the J end by 4 bases, with 9 bases between. The V gene's germline CDR1 is SGHAT and CDR2 FQDESV (reference sequence). The CDR3 extends over 14 amino acids. CDR3 DNA sequence: TGTGCCAGCAGCTTTTCAGGGACCACCGGGGAGCTGTTTTTT. Its protein product is CASSFSGTTGELFF.

V usage is TRBV7-9 and J usage is TRBJ2-5; TRBD1 matches at 10 bases. CDR3 length: 15 amino acids. Germline CDR1 and CDR2: SEHNR and FQNEAQ (reference sequence). With V trimmed by 4 bases and J by 2 bases, 4 bases remained unmatched. The chain's CDR3 is CASSSGTGVQETQYF. CDR3 coding DNA: TGTGCCAGCAGCTCCGGGACAGGGGTTCAAGAGACCCAGTACTTC.

This clone was picked up one time. The rearrangement joins TRBV13 to TRBJ2-5; D assignment may be TRBD1 or TRBD2 (6 bases each). With 0 bases removed from V and 1 base from J, the gap between germline ends came to 9 bases. Germline V gene sequence: CDR1 PRHDT, CDR2 FYEKMQ (reference sequence). This CDR3 region has 15 residues. CDR3 in amino acids: CASSLGGGLQETQYF. DNA of the CDR3: TGTGCCAGCAGCTTAGGAGGGGGGCTCCAAGAGACCCAGTACTTC.

V is TRBV6-5 and J is TRBJ1-5, with a weak D call TRBD1 (5 bases). With 9 bases removed from V and 0 bases from J, the gap between germline ends came to 12 bases. Germline V gene lookup returns CDR1 MNHEY and CDR2 SVGAGI. The CDR3 loop spans 14 amino acids. CDR3 in DNA: TGTGCCAGTTGGGGACCTCCTAGCAATCAGCCCCAGCATTTT. The encoded protein is CASWGPPSNQPQHF.